Below, one TCR beta chain is given with its context. Its cognate antigen is unknown. V was cut by 5 bases and J by 0 bases, with 19 bases left in between. The CDR3 totals 17 residues. CDR1 and CDR2 from the germline V gene are SGHAT and FQNNGV. The data stem from a study of cytomegalovirus exposure and HLA in healthy donors. Background on the study: HLA-typed donors were the source of 83 million or so unique TCRs held in an early data release.

Findings of the study overall: The study dropped some indistinguishable V segments, TRBV6-2 and TRBV6-3 among them.

Researchers ran the PCR with 60 Vbeta and 13 Jbeta primers. The data were produced by immunoSEQ multiplex PCR, yet TCRdb's version contains in-frame clones alone and is incomplete. The sample includes roughly 150,000 clones, 80% to 90% of them seen just once. Everyone who donated was a healthy bone marrow donor. The sequenced sample consisted of PBMCs. The V call is TRBV11-2, the J call TRBJ1-2, with D possibly matching TRBD1 (6 bases). The source of this sequence is a woman under 30 in good health and CMV-seronegative. The CDR3 DNA reads as TGTGCCAGCAGCCCGTATACAACAGGGAGGGCTAACTATGGCTACACCTTC. It codes for CASSPYTTGRANYGYTF.